Following are 22 T cell receptor beta chains from one sample sequenced in a study of blood T cells in healthy people across ages. A sample-barcoded 5' primer and a J-beta primer mix were used in a second PCR of roughly 7 to 12 cycles. TCRdb reprocessed the 5' RACE reads via MiXCR and lists one record per CDR3 protein. The sample has roughly 720,000 distinct CDR3 sequences, roughly 50% seen once. Sequencing used blood. The receptors stem from an older man in good health.

The chain combines TRBV4-1 with TRBJ2-1, with TRBD2 identical over 13 bases. The CDR3 is made up of 17 amino acids. Trimming at V came to 3 bases and at J to 8 bases, leaving 10 bases not matched to a gene. CDR1 and CDR2 from the germline V gene are MGHRA and YSYEKL. CDR3 amino acids: CASSHSTSGGARYEQFF. CDR3 nucleotide sequence: TGCGCCAGCAGCCATTCTACTAGCGGGGGGGCCCGGTATGAGCAGTTCTTC.

The V and J genes are TRBV20-1 and TRBJ2-3, with 13 bases aligning to TRBD2. This CDR3 region has 16 residues. The germline V gene encodes CDR1 DFQATT and CDR2 SNEGSKA (reference sequence). The V gene end was trimmed by 5 bases and the J gene end by 3 bases; junction bases not matched to a gene: 8. The CDR3 protein is CSAAGTSGKRTDTQYF. In DNA form, the CDR3 reads TGCAGTGCTGCCGGGACTAGCGGGAAGAGGACAGATACGCAGTATTTT.

This chain connects TRBV5-6 to TRBJ2-7; D is uncertain. CDR1 and CDR2 from the germline V gene are SGHDT and YYEEEE. CDR3 size: 15 residues. Trimming removed 0 bases at V and 0 bases at J, with 10 bases between. Written as DNA, the CDR3 is TGTGCCAGCAGCTTGGGGGCCTGGAGCTCCTACGAGCAGTACTTC. Its protein product is CASSLGAWSSYEQYF.

This clonotype was detected once. The gene calls are TRBV7-9 and TRBJ1-2; no reliable D call. CDR1 and CDR2 from the germline V gene are SEHNR and FQNEAQ (reference sequence). The CDR3 loop spans 14 amino acids. V gave up 5 bases and J gave up 4 bases, with 14 bases separating them. DNA of the CDR3: TGTGCCAGCAGCGTAGGAACAGAAACCTATGGCTACACCTTC. This codes for CASSVGTETYGYTF.

This clonotype has only a few counts. The genes are TRBV6-5 and TRBJ2-5; D might be TRBD2 (6 bases). Germline V gene sequence: CDR1 MNHEY, CDR2 SVGAGI. The CDR3 has 16 residues. Trimming shortened V by 2 bases and J by 4 bases, and 17 bases separated the two germline ends. As DNA, the CDR3 is TGTGCCAGCAGTTACGGGGGACTCGCGCGGGGAGAGACCCAGTACTTC. Translating gives CASSYGGLARGETQYF.

In its sample, this clonotype was seen a few times. The V and J genes are TRBV2 and TRBJ2-1; D gene uncertain. The CDR3 totals 13 residues. V gave up 4 bases and J gave up 9 bases, with 13 bases separating them. The V gene's germline CDR1 is SNHLY and CDR2 FYNNEI. Here the CDR3 reads CASSAGGRAEQFF. CDR3 DNA sequence: TGTGCCAGCAGTGCGGGTGGAAGGGCTGAGCAGTTCTTC.

CDR3 protein: CASSMDRGAEQFF. Written as DNA, the CDR3 is TGTGCCAGCAGTATGGACAGGGGGGCTGAGCAGTTCTTC. The chain employs TRBV27 and TRBJ2-1; 10 positions agree with TRBD1. V shed 5 bases and J 9 bases; nucleotides not matched to a gene: 4. Germline V gene lookup returns CDR1 MNHEY and CDR2 SMNVEV (reference sequence). This CDR3 is 13 amino acids long.

This clonotype showed up just a few times. V is TRBV2 and J is TRBJ2-1; the match to TRBD2 covers 8 bases. The trim removed 6 bases at V and 3 bases at J, leaving 7 bases unmatched. Germline V CDR1 and CDR2: SNHLY, FYNNEI. CDR3 length: 15 residues. The CDR3 sequence: CASRGFSGIYNEQFF. The CDR3 DNA is TGTGCCAGCAGGGGGTTTAGCGGGATCTACAATGAGCAGTTCTTC.

This clonotype was seen only a few times. J is TRBJ2-3 and V is TRBV28, with D possibly TRBD2 on 5 matching bases. Looked up from germline, CDR1 is MDHEN and CDR2 is SYDVKM. This CDR3 is built from 13 residues. The V end was cut by 5 bases, the J end by 5 bases, with 11 bases between. This chain's CDR3 is CASSVPSRDTQYF. The CDR3 DNA reads as TGTGCCAGCAGTGTACCTAGCCGAGATACGCAGTATTTT.

The sample holds one count of this clonotype. The rearrangement links TRBV12-3 or TRBV12-4 to TRBJ2-5, with 8 positions matching TRBD1. This CDR3 is 14 amino acids long. With 5 bases clipped from V and 2 bases from J, the junction kept 4 bases outside the gene matches. CDR3 protein: CASSNRGVQETQYF. The CDR3 DNA sequence: TGTGCCAGCAGTAACAGGGGGGTACAAGAGACCCAGTACTTC.

The rearrangement uses TRBV2 and TRBJ2-7; D ambiguous. This CDR3 is 15 amino acids long. V lost 3 bases to trimming and J lost 0 bases, with 12 bases between them. Germline V gives CDR1 SNHLY, CDR2 FYNNEI. CDR3 residues: CASSDQRTISYEQYF. In DNA form, the CDR3 reads TGTGCCAGCAGTGACCAGCGTACTATCTCCTACGAGCAGTACTTC.

The chain employs TRBV12-3 or TRBV12-4 and TRBJ2-1; no reliable D call. Between the trimmed V and J ends, which lost 2 bases and 5 bases, there was a span of 13 bases. CDR3 length: 15 residues. The CDR3, as DNA: TGTGCCAGCAGTTTAACCCCCCGGTGGCACAATGAGCAGTTCTTC. This codes for CASSLTPRWHNEQFF.

The chain has TRBV7-2 and TRBJ2-6; 7 nucleotides align to TRBD2. V shed 8 bases and J 0 bases; nucleotides not matched to a gene: 1. The CDR3 consists of 14 residues. Germline values: CDR1 SGHTA, CDR2 FQGNSA. In DNA form, the CDR3 reads TGTGCCAGCGGGGACTACTCTGGGGCCAACGTCCTGACTTTC. Amino acids: CASGDYSGANVLTF.

This clonotype came up a few times. The chain links TRBV20-1 to TRBJ1-5; D unresolved. The germline V gene has CDR1 DFQATT and CDR2 SNEGSKA (reference sequence). The CDR3 covers 14 residues. Trimming removed 4 bases from V and 7 bases from J, with 17 bases in between. The DNA for the CDR3 is TGCAGTGCTACCCGGGATTCAATCGCCCAGCCCCAGCATTTT. Protein sequence: CSATRDSIAQPQHF.

The sample holds a few counts of this clonotype. This chain links TRBV20-1 with TRBJ2-7; D gene uncertain. V gave up 2 bases and J gave up 6 bases, with 11 bases separating them. The CDR3 spans 12 residues. Germline CDR1 and CDR2: DFQATT and SNEGSKA (reference sequence). The CDR3 nucleotides are TGCAGTGCTAGATCCCCCATCTCCGAGCAGTACTTC. It yields the protein CSARSPISEQYF.

V and J are TRBV6-6 and TRBJ1-1; 10 bases fit TRBD1. Germline V gene sequence: CDR1 MNHNY, CDR2 SVGAGI (reference sequence). This CDR3 region has 16 residues. The V and J ends lost 6 bases and 1 base, in that order; junction bases with no gene match: 8. CDR3 bases: TGTGCCAGCAGAAGGGGGGACAGGGGCCCGAACACTGAAGCTTTCTTT. It is translated as CASRRGDRGPNTEAFF.

The V and J genes are TRBV6-5 and TRBJ1-5; 7 bases align to TRBD1. V dropped 8 bases and J dropped 0; count of bases not matched to a gene: 7. Germline CDR1 MNHEY, CDR2 SVGAGI. This CDR3 region has 15 residues. The CDR3 region has the DNA TGTGCCAGCCGACAGGGTTGGGATAGCAATCAGCCCCAGCATTTT. The encoded protein is CASRQGWDSNQPQHF.

The genes are TRBV11-2 and TRBJ2-7; TRBD1 agrees at 9 bases. Germline trimming cut 3 bases from V and 3 bases from J; bases unmatched to any gene: 12. The CDR3 runs 17 residues. The germline gives CDR1 SGHAT, CDR2 FQNNGV. As DNA, the CDR3 is TGTGCCAGCAGCTTCCCGACAGGGGGGAGTCGCATCTACGAGCAGTACTTC. It yields the protein CASSFPTGGSRIYEQYF.

The gene calls are TRBV15 and TRBJ2-4; D is undetermined. V was pared by 0 bases and J by 7 bases, with 13 bases between. Germline V lookup: CDR1 LNHNV, CDR2 YYDKDF (reference sequence). The CDR3 runs to 15 residues. The CDR3 nucleotides read TGTGCCACCAGCAGAGATCGGCCCAAAGGGAACATTCAGTACTTC. Translating gives CATSRDRPKGNIQYF.

Details on this clonotype: With a much larger clone just one base away, this may be a read error. The J gene is TRBJ2-4, the V gene TRBV13; no definite D call. Germline lookup yields CDR1 PRHDT and CDR2 FYEKMQ (reference sequence). The CDR3 sequence is 16 residues long. CDR3 DNA sequence: TGTGCCAGCAGCCCTACCTCCCGGAACTTCCAAAACGTTCAGTACTTC. As protein: CASSPTSRNFQNVQYF.

The J gene is TRBJ2-1, the V gene TRBV27; the match to TRBD1 covers 10 bases. V lost 5 bases and J lost 7; bases outside the gene matches: 8. Per the germline V gene, CDR1 is MNHEY and CDR2 is SMNVEV (reference sequence). This CDR3 comprises 15 residues. CDR3 in amino acids: CASSIRDRGKNEQFF. The DNA of the CDR3 is TGTGCCAGCAGTATCCGGGACAGGGGAAAGAATGAGCAGTTCTTC.

This clonotype was observed a few times. The chain employs TRBV5-1 and TRBJ2-7; 9 positions match TRBD2. CDR1 SGHRS and CDR2 YFSETQ come from the germline V gene. The CDR3 has 13 amino acids. The V segment lost 4 bases and the J segment 5 bases; nucleotides outside the gene matches: 4. CDR3 residues: CASSAGGENEQYF. CDR3 nucleotides: TGCGCCAGCAGCGCGGGGGGGGAAAACGAGCAGTACTTC.